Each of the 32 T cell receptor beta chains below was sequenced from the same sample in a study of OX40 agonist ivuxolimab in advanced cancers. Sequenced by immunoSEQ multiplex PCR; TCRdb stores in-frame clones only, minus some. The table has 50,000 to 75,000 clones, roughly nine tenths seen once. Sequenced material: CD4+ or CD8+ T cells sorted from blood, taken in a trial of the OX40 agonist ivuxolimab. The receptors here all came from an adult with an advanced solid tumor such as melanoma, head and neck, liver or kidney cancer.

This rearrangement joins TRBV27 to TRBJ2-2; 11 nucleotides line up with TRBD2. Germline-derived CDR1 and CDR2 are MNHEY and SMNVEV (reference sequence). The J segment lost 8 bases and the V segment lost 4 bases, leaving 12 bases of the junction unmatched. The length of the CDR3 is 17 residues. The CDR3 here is CASSSTFPSGGPGELFF. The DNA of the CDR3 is TGTGCCAGCAGTTCTACGTTTCCTAGCGGGGGGCCTGGGGAGCTGTTTTTT.

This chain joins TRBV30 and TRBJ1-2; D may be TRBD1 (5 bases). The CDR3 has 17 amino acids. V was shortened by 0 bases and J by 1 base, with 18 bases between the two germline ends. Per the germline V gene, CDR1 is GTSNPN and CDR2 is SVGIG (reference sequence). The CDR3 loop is CAWSVYGDWDYNYGYTF. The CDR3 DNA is TGTGCCTGGAGTGTTTATGGGGACTGGGACTATAACTATGGCTACACCTTC.

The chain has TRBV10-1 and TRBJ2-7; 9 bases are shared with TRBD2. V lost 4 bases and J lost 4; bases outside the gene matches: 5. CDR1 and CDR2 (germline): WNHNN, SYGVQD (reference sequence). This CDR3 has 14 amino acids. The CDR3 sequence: CASSATAGGYEQYF. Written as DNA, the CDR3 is TGCGCCAGCAGTGCCACAGCGGGGGGATACGAGCAGTACTTC.

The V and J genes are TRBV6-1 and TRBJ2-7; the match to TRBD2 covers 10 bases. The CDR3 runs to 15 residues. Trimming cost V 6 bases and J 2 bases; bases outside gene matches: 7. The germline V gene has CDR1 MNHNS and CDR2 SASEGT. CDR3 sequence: CASRLWTSGAYEQYF. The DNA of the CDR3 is TGTGCCAGCAGATTATGGACTAGCGGTGCCTACGAGCAGTACTTC.

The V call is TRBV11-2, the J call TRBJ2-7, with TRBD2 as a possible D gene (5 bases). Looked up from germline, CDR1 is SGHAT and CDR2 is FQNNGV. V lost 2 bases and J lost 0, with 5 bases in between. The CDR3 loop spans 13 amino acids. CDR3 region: CASSLRGSYEQYF. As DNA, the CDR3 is TGTGCCAGCAGCTTACGGGGCTCCTACGAGCAGTACTTC.

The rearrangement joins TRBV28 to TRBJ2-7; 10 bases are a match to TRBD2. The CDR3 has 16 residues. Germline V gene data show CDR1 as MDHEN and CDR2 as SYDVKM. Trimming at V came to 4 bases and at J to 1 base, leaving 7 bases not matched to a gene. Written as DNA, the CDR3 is TGTGCCAGCAGTTCAAAACTAGCGGGACCTTCCTACGAGCAGTACTTC. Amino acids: CASSSKLAGPSYEQYF. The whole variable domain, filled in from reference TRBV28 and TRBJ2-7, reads DVKVTQSSRYLVKRTGEKVFLECVQDMDHENMFWYRQDPGLGLRLIYFSYDVKMKEKGDIPEGYSVSREKKERFSLILESASTNQTSMYLCASSSKLAGPSYEQYFGPGTRLTVT.

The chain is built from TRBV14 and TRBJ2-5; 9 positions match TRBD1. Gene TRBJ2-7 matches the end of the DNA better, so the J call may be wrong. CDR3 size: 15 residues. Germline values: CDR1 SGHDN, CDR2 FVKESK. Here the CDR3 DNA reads TGTGCCAGCAGGGCAACGGACAGGGGAACCTACGAGCAGTACTTC. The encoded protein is CASRATDRGTYEQYF.

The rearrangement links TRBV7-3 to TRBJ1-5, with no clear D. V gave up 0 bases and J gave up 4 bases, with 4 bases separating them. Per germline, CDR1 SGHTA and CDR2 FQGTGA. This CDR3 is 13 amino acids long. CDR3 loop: CASSLTSNQPQHF. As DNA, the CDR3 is TGTGCCAGCAGCTTAACATCTAATCAGCCCCAGCATTTT.

CDR3 sequence: CASSLWGGLSGANVLTF. In DNA, the CDR3 is TGTGCCAGCAGCTTGTGGGGCGGCCTCTCTGGGGCCAACGTCCTGACTTTC. The chain is built from TRBV5-8 and TRBJ2-6, with D possibly matching TRBD1 (5 bases). CDR1 is SGHTS and CDR2 is YDEGEE in the germline V gene. The V end was cut by 1 base, the J end by 0 bases, with 11 bases between. CDR3 length equals 17 residues.

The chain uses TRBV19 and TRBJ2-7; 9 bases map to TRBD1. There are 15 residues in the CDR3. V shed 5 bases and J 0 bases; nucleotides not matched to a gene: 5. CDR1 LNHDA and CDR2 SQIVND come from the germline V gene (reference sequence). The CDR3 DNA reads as TGTGCCAGTAGTCCCGGACAGGGGCCCTCCTACGAGCAGTACTTC. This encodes CASSPGQGPSYEQYF.

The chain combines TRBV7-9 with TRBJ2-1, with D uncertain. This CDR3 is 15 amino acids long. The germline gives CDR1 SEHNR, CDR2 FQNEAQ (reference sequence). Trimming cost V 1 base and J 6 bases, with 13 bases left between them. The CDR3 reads CASSLVLGPVNEQFF. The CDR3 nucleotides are TGTGCCAGCAGCTTAGTCCTGGGTCCGGTCAATGAGCAGTTCTTC.

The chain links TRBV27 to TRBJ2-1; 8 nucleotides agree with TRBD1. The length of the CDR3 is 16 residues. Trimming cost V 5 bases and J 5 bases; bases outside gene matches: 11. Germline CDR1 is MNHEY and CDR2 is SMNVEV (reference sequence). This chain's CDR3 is CASSKTGTGTNNEQFF. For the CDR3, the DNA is TGTGCCAGCAGTAAAACCGGGACAGGTACAAACAATGAGCAGTTCTTC.

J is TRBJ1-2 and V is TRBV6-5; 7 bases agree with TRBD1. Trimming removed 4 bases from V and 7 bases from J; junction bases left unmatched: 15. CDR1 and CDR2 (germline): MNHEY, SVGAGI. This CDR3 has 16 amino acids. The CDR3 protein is CASSWNQRGRLGGYTF. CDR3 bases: TGTGCCAGCAGTTGGAATCAGAGGGGGCGCCTCGGTGGCTACACCTTC.

DNA of the CDR3: TGTGCCAGCAGCTTGGCAGGACAGCGGGACGAGCAGTACTTC. Translation gives CASSLAGQRDEQYF. The chain is built from TRBV5-6 and TRBJ2-7; D assignment may be TRBD1 or TRBD2 (6 bases each). The V end lost 0 bases, the J end lost 5 bases, and 12 bases lay between the germline ends. Germline V gives CDR1 SGHDT, CDR2 YYEEEE. The CDR3 runs to 14 residues.

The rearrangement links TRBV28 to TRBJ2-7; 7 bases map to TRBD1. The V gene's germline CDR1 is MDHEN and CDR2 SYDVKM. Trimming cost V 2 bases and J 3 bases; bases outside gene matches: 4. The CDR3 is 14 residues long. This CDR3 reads CASSLTAGGYEQYF. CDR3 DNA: TGTGCCAGCAGTTTAACGGCAGGGGGCTACGAGCAGTACTTC.

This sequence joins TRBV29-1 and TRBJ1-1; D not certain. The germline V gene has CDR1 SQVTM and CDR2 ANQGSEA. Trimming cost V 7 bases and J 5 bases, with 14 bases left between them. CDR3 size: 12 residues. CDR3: CSALRMGTEAFF. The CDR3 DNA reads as TGCAGCGCTCTACGCATGGGAACTGAAGCTTTCTTT.

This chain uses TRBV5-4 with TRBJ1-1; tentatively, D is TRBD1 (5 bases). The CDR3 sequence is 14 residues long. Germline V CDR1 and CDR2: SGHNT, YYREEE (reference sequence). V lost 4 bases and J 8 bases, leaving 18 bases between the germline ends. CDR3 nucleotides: TGTGCCAGCAGCCACCAATGGGGCGAAGGAGAAGCTTTCTTT. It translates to CASSHQWGEGEAFF.

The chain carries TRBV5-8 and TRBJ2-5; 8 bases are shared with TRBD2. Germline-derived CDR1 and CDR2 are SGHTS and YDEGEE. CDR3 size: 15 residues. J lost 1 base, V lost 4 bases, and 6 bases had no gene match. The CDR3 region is CASSRGGVAQETQYF. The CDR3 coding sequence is TGTGCCAGCAGCCGGGGGGGAGTTGCCCAAGAGACCCAGTACTTC.

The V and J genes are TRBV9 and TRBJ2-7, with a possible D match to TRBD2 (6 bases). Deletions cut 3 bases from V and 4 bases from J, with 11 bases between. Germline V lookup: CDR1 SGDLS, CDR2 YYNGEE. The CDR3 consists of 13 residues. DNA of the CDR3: TGTGCCAGCAGCGGGCGGGGCCGTTACGAGCAGTACTTC. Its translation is CASSGRGRYEQYF. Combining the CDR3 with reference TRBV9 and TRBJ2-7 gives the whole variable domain DSGVTQTPKHLITATGQRVTLRCSPRSGDLSVYWYQQSLDQGLQFLIQYYNGEERAKGNILERFSAQQFPDLHSELNLSSLELGDSALYFCASSGRGRYEQYFGPGTRLTVT.

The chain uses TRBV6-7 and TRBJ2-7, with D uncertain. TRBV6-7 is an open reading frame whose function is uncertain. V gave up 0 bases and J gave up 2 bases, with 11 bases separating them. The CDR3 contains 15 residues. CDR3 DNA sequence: TGTGCCAGCAGTTACTCGCAGCGTCAAGCCTACGAGCAGTACTTC. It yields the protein CASSYSQRQAYEQYF.

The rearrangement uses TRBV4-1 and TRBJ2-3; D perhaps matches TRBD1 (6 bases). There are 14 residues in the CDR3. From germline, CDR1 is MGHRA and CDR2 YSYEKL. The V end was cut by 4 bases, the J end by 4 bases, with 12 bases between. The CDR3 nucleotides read TGCGCCAGCAGCCCCATCCCAGGGGCAGATACGCAGTATTTT. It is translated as CASSPIPGADTQYF.

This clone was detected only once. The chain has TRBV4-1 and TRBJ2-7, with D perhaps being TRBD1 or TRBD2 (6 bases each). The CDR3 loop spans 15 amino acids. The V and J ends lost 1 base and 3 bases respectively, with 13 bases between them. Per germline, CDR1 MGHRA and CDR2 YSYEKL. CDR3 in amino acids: CASSQGRGGYYEQYF. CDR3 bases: TGCGCCAGCAGCCAAGGCAGGGGAGGCTACTACGAGCAGTACTTC.

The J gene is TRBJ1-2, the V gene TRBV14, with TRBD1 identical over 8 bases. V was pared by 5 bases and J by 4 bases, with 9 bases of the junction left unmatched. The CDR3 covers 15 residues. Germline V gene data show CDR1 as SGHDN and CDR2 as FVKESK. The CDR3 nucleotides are TGTGCCAGCAGCTTCAGGACAGGGACTTTCTATGGCTACACCTTC. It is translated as CASSFRTGTFYGYTF.

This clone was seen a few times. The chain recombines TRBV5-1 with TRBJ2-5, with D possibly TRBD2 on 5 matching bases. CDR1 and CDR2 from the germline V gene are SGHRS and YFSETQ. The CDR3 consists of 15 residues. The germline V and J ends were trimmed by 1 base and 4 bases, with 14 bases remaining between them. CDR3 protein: CASSLSSGLGETQYF. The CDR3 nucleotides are TGCGCCAGCAGCTTGTCATCGGGGTTGGGAGAGACCCAGTACTTC.

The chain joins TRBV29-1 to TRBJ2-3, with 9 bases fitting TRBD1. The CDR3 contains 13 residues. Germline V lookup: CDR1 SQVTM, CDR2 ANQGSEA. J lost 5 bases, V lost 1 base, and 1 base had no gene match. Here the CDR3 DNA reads TGCAGCGTTGAAGGGACAGGGGAAGATACGCAGTATTTT. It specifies CSVEGTGEDTQYF.

CDR3 DNA: TGTGCCAGCAGTGTAACCGGGACAGGGGGAGGCTACACCTTC. It specifies CASSVTGTGGGYTF. The gene calls are TRBV27 and TRBJ1-2; 11 bases are shared with TRBD1. Germline CDR1 reads MNHEY; CDR2 reads SMNVEV (reference sequence). The CDR3 length is 14 residues. J was trimmed by 8 bases and V by 5 bases; bases with no gene match: 7.

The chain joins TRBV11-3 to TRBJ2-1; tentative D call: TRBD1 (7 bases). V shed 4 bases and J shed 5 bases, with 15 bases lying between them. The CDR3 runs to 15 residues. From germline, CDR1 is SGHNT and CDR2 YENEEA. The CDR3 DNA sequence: TGTGCCAGCAGCTCGCGGGACAGCTATCACAATGAGCAGTTCTTC. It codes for CASSSRDSYHNEQFF.

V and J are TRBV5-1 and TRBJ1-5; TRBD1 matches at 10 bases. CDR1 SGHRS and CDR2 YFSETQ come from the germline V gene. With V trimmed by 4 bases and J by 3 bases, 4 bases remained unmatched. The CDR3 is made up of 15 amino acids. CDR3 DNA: TGCGCCAGCAGCCCGGACAGGGGGACCAATCAGCCCCAGCATTTT. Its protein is CASSPDRGTNQPQHF.

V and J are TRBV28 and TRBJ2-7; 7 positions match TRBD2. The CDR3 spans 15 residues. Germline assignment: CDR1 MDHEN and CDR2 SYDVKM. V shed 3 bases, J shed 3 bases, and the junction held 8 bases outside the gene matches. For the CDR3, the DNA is TGTGCCAGCAGTTTGGTCGCGGGGACTATCTACGAGCAGTACTTC. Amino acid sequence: CASSLVAGTIYEQYF.

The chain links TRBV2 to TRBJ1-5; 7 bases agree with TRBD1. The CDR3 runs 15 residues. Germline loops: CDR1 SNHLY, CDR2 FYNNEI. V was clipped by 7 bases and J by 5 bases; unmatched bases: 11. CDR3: CASIGTDGFDQPQHF. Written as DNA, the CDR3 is TGTGCCAGCATTGGGACAGATGGTTTCGATCAGCCCCAGCATTTT.

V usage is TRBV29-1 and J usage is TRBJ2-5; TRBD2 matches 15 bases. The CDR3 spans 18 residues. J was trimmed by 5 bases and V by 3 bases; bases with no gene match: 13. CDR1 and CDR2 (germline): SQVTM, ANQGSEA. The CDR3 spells CSVDDLLGLAGGSETQYF. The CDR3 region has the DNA TGCAGCGTTGACGACCTCCTGGGACTAGCGGGAGGTTCGGAGACCCAGTACTTC.

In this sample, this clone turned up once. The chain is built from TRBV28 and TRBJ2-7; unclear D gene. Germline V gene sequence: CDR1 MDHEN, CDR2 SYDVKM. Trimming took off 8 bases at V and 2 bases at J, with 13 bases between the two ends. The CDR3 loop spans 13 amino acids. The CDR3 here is CASAWLRTYEQYF. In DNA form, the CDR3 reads TGTGCCAGCGCGTGGCTACGGACCTACGAGCAGTACTTC.